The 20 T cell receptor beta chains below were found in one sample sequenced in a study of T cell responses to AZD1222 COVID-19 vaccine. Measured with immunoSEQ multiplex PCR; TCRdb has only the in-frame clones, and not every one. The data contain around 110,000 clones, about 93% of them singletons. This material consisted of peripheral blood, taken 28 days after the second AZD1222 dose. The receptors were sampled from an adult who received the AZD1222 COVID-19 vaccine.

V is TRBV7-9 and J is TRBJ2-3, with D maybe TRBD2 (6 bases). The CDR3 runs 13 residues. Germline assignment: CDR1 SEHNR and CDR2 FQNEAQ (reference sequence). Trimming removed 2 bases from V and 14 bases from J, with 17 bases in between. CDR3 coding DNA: TGTGCCAGCAGCTTAAGGTCCGGGAGTCTATGGTATTTT. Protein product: CASSLRSGSLWYF.

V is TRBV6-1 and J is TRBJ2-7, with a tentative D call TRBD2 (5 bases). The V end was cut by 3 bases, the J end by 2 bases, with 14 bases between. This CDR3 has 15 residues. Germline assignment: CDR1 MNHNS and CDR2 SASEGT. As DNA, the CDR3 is TGTGCCAGCAGTGACCAGGCGGGCAGGCCCTACGAGCAGTACTTC. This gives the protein CASSDQAGRPYEQYF.

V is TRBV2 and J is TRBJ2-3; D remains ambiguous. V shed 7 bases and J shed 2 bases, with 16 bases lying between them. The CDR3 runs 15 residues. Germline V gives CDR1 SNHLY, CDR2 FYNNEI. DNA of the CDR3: TGTGCCAGCACTCCCTTGATTGAGTACACAGATACGCAGTATTTT. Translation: CASTPLIEYTDTQYF.

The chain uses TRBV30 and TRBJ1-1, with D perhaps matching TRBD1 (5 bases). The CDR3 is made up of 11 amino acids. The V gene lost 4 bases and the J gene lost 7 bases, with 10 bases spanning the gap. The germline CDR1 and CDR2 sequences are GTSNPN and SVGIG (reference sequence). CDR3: CAWNMGDEAFF. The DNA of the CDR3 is TGTGCCTGGAATATGGGGGATGAAGCTTTCTTT.

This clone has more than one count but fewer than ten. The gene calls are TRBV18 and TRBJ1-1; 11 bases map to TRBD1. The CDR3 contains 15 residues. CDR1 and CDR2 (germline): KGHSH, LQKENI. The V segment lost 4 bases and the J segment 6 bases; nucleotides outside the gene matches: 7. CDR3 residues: CASSRRTGGGPEAFF. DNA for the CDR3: TGTGCCAGCTCACGAAGGACAGGGGGCGGCCCTGAAGCTTTCTTT.

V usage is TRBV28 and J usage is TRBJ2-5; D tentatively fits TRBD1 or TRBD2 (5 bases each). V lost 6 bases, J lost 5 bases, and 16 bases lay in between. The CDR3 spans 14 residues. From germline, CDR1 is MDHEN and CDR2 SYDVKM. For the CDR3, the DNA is TGTGCCAGCAGGCGACAGTTACTAGAGGAGACCCAGTACTTC. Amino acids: CASRRQLLEETQYF.

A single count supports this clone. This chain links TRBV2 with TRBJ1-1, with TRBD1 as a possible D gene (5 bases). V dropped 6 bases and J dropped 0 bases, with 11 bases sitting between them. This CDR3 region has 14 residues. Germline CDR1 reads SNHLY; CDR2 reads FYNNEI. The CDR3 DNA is TGTGCCAGCAGCCTCACAGGAATGAACACTGAAGCTTTCTTT. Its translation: CASSLTGMNTEAFF. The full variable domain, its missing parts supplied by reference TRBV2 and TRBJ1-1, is EPEVTQTPSHQVTQMGQEVILRCVPISNHLYFYWYRQILGQKVEFLVSFYNNEISEKSEIFDDQFSVERPDGSNFTLKIRSTKLEDSAMYFCASSLTGMNTEAFFGQGTRLTVV.

The CDR3 sequence is CASSPTRAKGNTEAFF. The CDR3 nucleotides read TGTGCCAGCTCACCAACTAGGGCAAAGGGGAACACTGAAGCTTTCTTT. V usage is TRBV18 and J usage is TRBJ1-1; D is uncertain. The CDR3 is 16 residues long. The germline CDR1 and CDR2 sequences are KGHSH and LQKENI. V lost 2 bases and J lost 1, with 14 bases in between.

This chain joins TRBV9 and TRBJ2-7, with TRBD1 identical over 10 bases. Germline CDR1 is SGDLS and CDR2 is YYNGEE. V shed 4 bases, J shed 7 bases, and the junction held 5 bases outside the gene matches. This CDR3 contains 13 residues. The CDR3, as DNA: TGTGCCAGCAGCACCCGACAGGGGGCAGAGCAGTACTTC. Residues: CASSTRQGAEQYF.

Written as DNA, the CDR3 is TGTGCCAGCAGTATGACACTGAACACTGAAGCTTTCTTT. This gives the protein CASSMTLNTEAFF. This sequence joins TRBV12-3 or TRBV12-4 and TRBJ1-1; D not certain. The length of the CDR3 is 13 residues. V lost 5 bases and J 0 bases, leaving 7 bases between the germline ends.

The DNA for the CDR3 is TGTGCCAGCAGTTCCATGGGGACGGGGGGCGACACTGAAGCTTTCTTT. Its protein is CASSSMGTGGDTEAFF. This chain links TRBV6-5 with TRBJ1-1; D is possibly TRBD1 (6 bases). Germline CDR1 MNHEY, CDR2 SVGAGI. V shed 4 bases and J shed 3 bases, with 18 bases lying between them. The CDR3 runs 16 residues.

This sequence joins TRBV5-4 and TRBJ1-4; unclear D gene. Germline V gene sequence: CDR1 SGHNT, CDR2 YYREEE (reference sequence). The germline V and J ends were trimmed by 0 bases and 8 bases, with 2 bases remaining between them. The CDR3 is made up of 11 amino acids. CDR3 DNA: TGTGCCAGCAGCTTGGGGGAAAAACTGTTTTTT. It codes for CASSLGEKLFF.

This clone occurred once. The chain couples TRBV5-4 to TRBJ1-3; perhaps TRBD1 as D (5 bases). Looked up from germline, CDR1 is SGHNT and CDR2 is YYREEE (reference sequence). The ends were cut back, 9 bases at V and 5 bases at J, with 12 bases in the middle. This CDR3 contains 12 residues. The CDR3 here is CATQGFRNTIYF. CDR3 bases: TGTGCCACCCAGGGTTTTAGAAACACCATATATTTT.

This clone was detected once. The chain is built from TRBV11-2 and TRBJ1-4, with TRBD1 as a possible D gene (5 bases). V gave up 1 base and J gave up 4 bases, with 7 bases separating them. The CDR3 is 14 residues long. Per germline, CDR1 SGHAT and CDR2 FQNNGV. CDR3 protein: CASSLGQINEKLFF. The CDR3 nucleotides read TGTGCCAGCAGCTTAGGACAGATTAATGAAAAACTGTTTTTT.

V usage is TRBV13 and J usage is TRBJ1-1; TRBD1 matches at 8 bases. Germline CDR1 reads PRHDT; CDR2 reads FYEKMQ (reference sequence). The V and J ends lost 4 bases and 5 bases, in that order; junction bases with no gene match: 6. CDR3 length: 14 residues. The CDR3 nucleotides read TGTGCCAGCAGCTCCCAGGACAGGGCGACTGAAGCTTTCTTT. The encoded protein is CASSSQDRATEAFF.

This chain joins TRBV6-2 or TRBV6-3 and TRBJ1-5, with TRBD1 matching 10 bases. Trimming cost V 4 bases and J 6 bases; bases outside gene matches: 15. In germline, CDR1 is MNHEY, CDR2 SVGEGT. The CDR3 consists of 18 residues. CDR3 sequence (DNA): TGTGCCAGCAGTTCTCCCGGGACAGGGGACTCACTCCGTCAGCCCCAGCATTTT. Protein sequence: CASSSPGTGDSLRQPQHF.

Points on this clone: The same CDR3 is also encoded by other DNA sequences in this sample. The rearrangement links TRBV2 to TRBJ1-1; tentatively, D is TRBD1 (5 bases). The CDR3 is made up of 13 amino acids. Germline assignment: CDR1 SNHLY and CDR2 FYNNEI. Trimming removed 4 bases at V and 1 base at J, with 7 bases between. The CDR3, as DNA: TGTGCCAGCAGTGGAAGGGGGAACACTGAAGCTTTCTTT. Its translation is CASSGRGNTEAFF.

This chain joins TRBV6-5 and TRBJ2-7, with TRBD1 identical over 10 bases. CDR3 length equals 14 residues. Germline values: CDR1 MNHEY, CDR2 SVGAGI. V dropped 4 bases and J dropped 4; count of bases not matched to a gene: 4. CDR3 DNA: TGTGCCAGCAGTTTGGGGGGACAGGGGTACGAGCAGTACTTC. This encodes CASSLGGQGYEQYF.

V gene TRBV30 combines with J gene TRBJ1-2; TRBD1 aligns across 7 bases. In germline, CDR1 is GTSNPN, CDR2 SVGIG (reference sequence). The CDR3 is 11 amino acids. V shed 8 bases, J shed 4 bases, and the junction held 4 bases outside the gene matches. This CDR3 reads CARQGGYGYTF. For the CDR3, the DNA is TGTGCCCGACAGGGTGGCTATGGCTACACCTTC.

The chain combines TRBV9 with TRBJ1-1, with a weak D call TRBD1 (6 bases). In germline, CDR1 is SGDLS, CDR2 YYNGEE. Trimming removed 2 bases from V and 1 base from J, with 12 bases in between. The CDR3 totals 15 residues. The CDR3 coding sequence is TGTGCCAGCAGCGTCGCGCCCAGGGGGAACACTGAAGCTTTCTTT. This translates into CASSVAPRGNTEAFF. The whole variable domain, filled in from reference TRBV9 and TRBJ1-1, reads DSGVTQTPKHLITATGQRVTLRCSPRSGDLSVYWYQQSLDQGLQFLIQYYNGEERAKGNILERFSAQQFPDLHSELNLSSLELGDSALYFCASSVAPRGNTEAFFGQGTRLTVV.